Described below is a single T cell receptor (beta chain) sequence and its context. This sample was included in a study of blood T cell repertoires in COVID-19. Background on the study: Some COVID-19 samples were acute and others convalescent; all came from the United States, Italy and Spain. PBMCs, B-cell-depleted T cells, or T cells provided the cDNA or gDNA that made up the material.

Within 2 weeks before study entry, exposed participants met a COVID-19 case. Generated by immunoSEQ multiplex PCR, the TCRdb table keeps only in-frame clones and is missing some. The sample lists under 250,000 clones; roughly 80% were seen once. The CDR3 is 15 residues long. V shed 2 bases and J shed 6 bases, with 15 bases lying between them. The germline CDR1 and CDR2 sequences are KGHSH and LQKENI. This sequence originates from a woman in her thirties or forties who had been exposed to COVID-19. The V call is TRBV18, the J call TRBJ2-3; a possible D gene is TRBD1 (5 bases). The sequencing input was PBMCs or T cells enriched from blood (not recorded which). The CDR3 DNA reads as TGTGCCAGCTCACCATATAAGACAGAGTCCGATACGCAGTATTTT. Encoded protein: CASSPYKTESDTQYF.